A selection of T cell receptor beta chains follows, all from one sample in a study of shared clonotypes between healthy human individuals. Sequenced by immunoSEQ multiplex PCR; TCRdb stores in-frame clones only, minus some. This sample has about a million clones, with about 80% found just once. The sequencing input was memory CD4+ T cells from PBMCs. These receptors were collected from a man younger than 30 in good health. Some clones in this sample may be carry-over from other donors' samples. CDR3s include the opening cysteine and the closing phenylalanine or tryptophan. Fields, in order: V gene, J gene, clone size, CDR3 length, D gene, CDR3 protein, CDR3 DNA. The D gene is left open where the match is weak. Clone size appears in some rows only: once, few, many, or a class for an expanded clone.

>TRBV28|TRBJ2-7|NA|15|NA
CASSPYRAASYEQYF
TGTGCCAGCAGTCCGTACAGGGCGGCCTCCTACGAGCAGTACTTC
>TRBV2|TRBJ1-4|NA|13|TRBD1
CASSVDRDEKLFF
TGTGCCAGCAGTGTCGACAGGGACGAAAAACTGTTTTTT
>TRBV28|TRBJ1-2|NA|13|NA
CASSLFGYDGYTF
TGTGCCAGCAGTTTGTTCGGGTACGATGGCTACACCTTC
>TRBV9|TRBJ2-7|NA|16|TRBD2
CASSVGDGRNTYEQYF
TGTGCCAGCAGCGTAGGGGACGGGAGGAATACCTACGAGCAGTACTTC
>TRBV15|TRBJ2-1|NA|16|TRBD1
CATSRDLGTGVSEQFF
TGTGCCACCAGCAGAGATCTGGGGACAGGTGTGAGTGAGCAGTTCTTC
>TRBV5-6|TRBJ1-1|once|15|NA
CASTPPGLGDTEAFF
TGTGCCAGCACCCCACCGGGGCTCGGGGACACTGAAGCTTTCTTT
>TRBV6-5|TRBJ2-7|NA|14|TRBD2
CASSYSAGVSEQYF
TGTGCCAGCAGTTACTCGGCGGGAGTAAGCGAGCAGTACTTC
>TRBV5-4|TRBJ2-3|NA|16|NA
CASSLTTSWGTDTQYF
TGTGCCAGCAGCCTAACCACCTCTTGGGGCACAGATACGCAGTATTTT
>TRBV5-5|TRBJ1-1|NA|15|NA
CASSPLWRANTEAFF
TGTGCCAGCAGCCCTCTCTGGCGGGCGAACACTGAAGCTTTCTTT
>TRBV10-2|TRBJ1-5|NA|12|NA
CASSDSNQPQHF
TGCGCCAGCAGTGATAGCAATCAGCCCCAGCATTTT
>TRBV29-1|TRBJ2-3|NA|14|NA
CSVEPASGTDTQYF
TGCAGCGTTGAACCCGCTAGCGGCACAGATACGCAGTATTTT
>TRBV15|TRBJ2-1|NA|17|TRBD2
CATSRDPGGGVHNEQFF
TGTGCCACCAGCAGAGATCCTGGCGGGGGGGTCCACAATGAGCAGTTCTTC
>TRBV2|TRBJ1-5|NA|14|NA
CASSLESWNQPQHF
TGTGCCAGCAGTCTTGAGAGTTGGAATCAGCCCCAGCATTTT
>TRBV7-2|TRBJ1-3|NA|14|NA
CASSLVGSGNTIYF
TGTGCCAGCAGCTTGGTCGGCTCTGGAAACACCATATATTTT
>TRBV6-6|TRBJ1-1|NA|16|TRBD1
CASSSGQAGGNTEAFF
TGTGCCAGCAGTTCCGGACAGGCGGGTGGGAACACTGAAGCTTTCTTT
>TRBV6-1|TRBJ1-2|NA|12|NA
CASSGPGRGYTF
TGTGCCAGCAGTGGGCCAGGGAGAGGCTACACCTTC
>TRBV2|TRBJ1-5|many|14|NA
CASSERAENQPQHF
TGTGCCAGCAGTGAAAGGGCAGAGAATCAGCCCCAGCATTTT
>TRBV19|TRBJ1-1|few|15|TRBD1
CASRTRDRGVTEAFF
TGTGCCAGTAGGACCCGGGACAGGGGAGTCACTGAAGCTTTCTTT
>TRBV28|TRBJ1-4|many|16|TRBD1
CASSAWDRGRNEKLFF
TGTGCCAGCAGTGCCTGGGACAGGGGACGAAATGAAAAACTGTTTTTT
>TRBV5-4|TRBJ1-5|NA|15|TRBD1
CASSLGGQGDQPQHF
TGTGCCAGCAGCTTGGGGGGACAGGGAGATCAGCCCCAGCATTTT
>TRBV28|TRBJ1-5|NA|18|NA
CASRELRTAAVVNQPQHF
TGTGCCAGCAGGGAACTTAGGACGGCCGCAGTTGTCAATCAGCCCCAGCATTTT
>TRBV30|TRBJ2-5|NA|13|NA
CAWSAQYQETQYF
TGTGCCTGGAGTGCCCAATACCAAGAGACCCAGTACTTC
>TRBV11-1|TRBJ2-7|once|19|NA
CASSSPKVPGRQATYEQYF
TGTGCCAGCAGCTCACCGAAAGTCCCGGGCCGGCAGGCAACCTACGAGCAGTACTTC
>TRBV5-1|TRBJ1-4|NA|16|NA
CASRTQGIGTNEKLFF
TGCGCCAGCCGAACTCAGGGAATTGGGACTAATGAAAAACTGTTTTTT
>TRBV27|TRBJ2-1|few|15|TRBD2
CATQTSGRIHNEQFF
TGTGCCACCCAGACTAGCGGGAGGATCCACAATGAGCAGTTCTTC
>TRBV15|TRBJ2-1|once|15|NA
CATSRGQLSQDEQFF
TGTGCCACCAGCAGAGGACAACTCTCCCAGGATGAGCAGTTCTTC
>TRBV28|TRBJ2-7|NA|12|NA
CASRGGHREQYF
TGTGCCAGCAGGGGAGGACATCGCGAGCAGTACTTC
>TRBV11-2|TRBJ2-3|NA|16|TRBD2
CASSALSGSPSDTQYF
TGTGCCAGCAGCGCTCTTAGCGGGAGCCCCTCAGATACGCAGTATTTT
>TRBV28|TRBJ2-1|NA|14|NA
CASRTMRRYNEQFF
TGTGCCAGCAGGACTATGCGTCGGTACAATGAGCAGTTCTTC
>TRBV21-1|TRBJ1-2|NA|18|NA
CASSKALSAPLGLYGYTF
TGTGCCAGCAGCAAAGCGCTTTCGGCACCCTTAGGGCTCTATGGCTACACCTTC
>TRBV5-4|TRBJ2-1|NA|16|TRBD1
CASNQGGPSSYNEQFF
TGTGCCAGCAACCAAGGGGGCCCGAGCTCCTACAATGAGCAGTTCTTC
>TRBV27|TRBJ2-5|NA|16|TRBD2
CASSLGGTSGRETQYF
TGTGCCAGCAGTTTAGGGGGGACTAGCGGGAGAGAGACCCAGTACTTC
>TRBV7-7|TRBJ2-3|NA|14|NA
CASSLNTGTDTQYF
TGTGCCAGCAGCCTTAATACGGGCACAGATACGCAGTATTTT
>TRBV13|TRBJ2-7|once|14|TRBD1
CASSPRDRPYEQYF
TGTGCCAGCAGCCCCAGGGACAGGCCTTACGAGCAGTACTTC
>TRBV7-2|TRBJ2-7|NA|14|NA
CASSPSRVMDEQYF
TGTGCCAGCAGCCCCTCTCGCGTGATGGACGAGCAGTACTTC
>TRBV28|TRBJ1-4|once|13|NA
CVSSLLSDEKLFF
TGTGTCAGCAGTTTACTGTCAGATGAAAAACTGTTTTTT
>TRBV6-1|TRBJ1-1|NA|14|NA
CASSEFQLNTEAFF
TGTGCCAGCAGTGAATTCCAACTGAACACTGAAGCTTTCTTT
>TRBV4-2|TRBJ2-3|NA|15|NA
CASSQGIGLADTQYF
TGTGCCAGCAGCCAGGGTATTGGGTTGGCAGATACGCAGTATTTT
>TRBV5-1|TRBJ1-5|NA|13|NA
CARPGYADQPQHF
TGCGCCAGGCCAGGGTATGCCGATCAGCCCCAGCATTTT
>TRBV30|TRBJ2-1|NA|13|TRBD1
CAWRGDSYNEQFF
TGTGCCTGGAGGGGGGACAGTTACAATGAGCAGTTCTTC
>TRBV13|TRBJ1-1|NA|15|NA
CASSLQATLAAEAFF
TGTGCCAGCAGCTTACAGGCGACCCTTGCCGCTGAAGCTTTCTTT
>TRBV6-1|TRBJ1-5|NA|15|NA
CASSDQGWGNQPQHF
TGTGCCAGCAGTGACCAGGGATGGGGCAATCAGCCCCAGCATTTT
>TRBV5-4|TRBJ2-7|NA|14|TRBD1
CASSPGQITYEQYF
TGTGCCAGCAGCCCGGGACAGATTACCTACGAGCAGTACTTC
>TRBV6-1|TRBJ2-7|NA|15|NA
CASSEALRGAYEQYF
TGTGCCAGCAGTGAAGCGCTCAGGGGGGCCTACGAGCAGTACTTC
>TRBV18|TRBJ2-7|NA|13|NA
CASSPPEIYEQYF
TGTGCCAGCTCACCACCGGAGATCTACGAGCAGTACTTC
>TRBV2|TRBJ1-5|NA|15|TRBD1
CASSGGEYRGQPQHF
TGTGCCAGCAGTGGGGGGGAATACAGGGGTCAGCCCCAGCATTTT